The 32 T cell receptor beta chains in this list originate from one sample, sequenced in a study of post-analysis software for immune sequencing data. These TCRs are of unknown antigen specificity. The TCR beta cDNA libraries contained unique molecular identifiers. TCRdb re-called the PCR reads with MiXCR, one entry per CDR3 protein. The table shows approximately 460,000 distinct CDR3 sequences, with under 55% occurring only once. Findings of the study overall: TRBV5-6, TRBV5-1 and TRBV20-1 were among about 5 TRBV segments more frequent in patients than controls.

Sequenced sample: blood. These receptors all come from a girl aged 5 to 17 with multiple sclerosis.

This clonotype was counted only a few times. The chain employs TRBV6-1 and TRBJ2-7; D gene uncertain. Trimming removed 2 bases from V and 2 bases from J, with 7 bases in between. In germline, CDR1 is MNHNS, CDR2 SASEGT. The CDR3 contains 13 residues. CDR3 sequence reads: CASSEMMAYEQYF. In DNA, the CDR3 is TGTGCCAGCAGTGAAATGATGGCCTACGAGCAGTACTTC.

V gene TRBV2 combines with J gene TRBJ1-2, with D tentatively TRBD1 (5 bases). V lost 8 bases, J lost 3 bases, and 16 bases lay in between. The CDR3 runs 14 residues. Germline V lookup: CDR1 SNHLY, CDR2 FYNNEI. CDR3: CASASGRGDYGYTF. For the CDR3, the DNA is TGTGCCAGCGCTTCGGGGCGGGGAGACTATGGCTACACCTTC.

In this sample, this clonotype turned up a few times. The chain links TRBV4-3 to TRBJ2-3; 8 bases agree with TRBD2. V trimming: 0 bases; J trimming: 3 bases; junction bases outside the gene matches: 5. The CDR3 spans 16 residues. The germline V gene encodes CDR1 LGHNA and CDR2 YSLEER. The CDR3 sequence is CASSQDSGIATDTQYF. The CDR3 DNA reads TGCGCCAGCAGCCAAGATAGCGGGATTGCGACAGATACGCAGTATTTT.

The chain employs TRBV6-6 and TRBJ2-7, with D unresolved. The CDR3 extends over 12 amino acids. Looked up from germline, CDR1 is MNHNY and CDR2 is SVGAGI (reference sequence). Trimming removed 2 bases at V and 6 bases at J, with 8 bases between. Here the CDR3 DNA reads TGTGCCAGCAGTTACCCCCAATCCGAGCAGTACTTC. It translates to CASSYPQSEQYF.

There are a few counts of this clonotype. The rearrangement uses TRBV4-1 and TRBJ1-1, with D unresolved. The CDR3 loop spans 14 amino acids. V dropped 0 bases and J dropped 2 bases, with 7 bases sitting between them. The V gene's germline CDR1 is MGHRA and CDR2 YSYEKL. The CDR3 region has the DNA TGCGCCAGCAGCCAAGACCGGAGCAACACTGAAGCTTTCTTT. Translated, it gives CASSQDRSNTEAFF.

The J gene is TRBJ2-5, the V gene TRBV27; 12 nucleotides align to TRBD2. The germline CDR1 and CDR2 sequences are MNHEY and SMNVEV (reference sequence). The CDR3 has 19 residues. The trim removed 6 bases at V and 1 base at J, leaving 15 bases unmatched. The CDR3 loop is CASRPFRASGRALQETQYF. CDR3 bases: TGTGCCAGCAGACCCTTTCGGGCTAGCGGGAGGGCCCTCCAAGAGACCCAGTACTTC.

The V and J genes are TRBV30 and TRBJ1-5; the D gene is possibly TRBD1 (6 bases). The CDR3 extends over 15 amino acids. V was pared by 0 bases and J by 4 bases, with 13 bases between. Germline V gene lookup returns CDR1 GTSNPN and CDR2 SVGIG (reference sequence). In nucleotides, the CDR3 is TGTGCCTGGAGTGTACGTCAGACAGGTAATCAGCCCCAGCATTTT. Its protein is CAWSVRQTGNQPQHF.

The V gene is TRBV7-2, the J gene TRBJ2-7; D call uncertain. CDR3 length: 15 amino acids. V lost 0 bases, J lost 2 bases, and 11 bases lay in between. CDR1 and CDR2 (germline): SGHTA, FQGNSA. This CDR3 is CASSLASSLAYEQYF. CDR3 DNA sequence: TGTGCCAGCAGCTTAGCGTCGAGCCTAGCCTACGAGCAGTACTTC.

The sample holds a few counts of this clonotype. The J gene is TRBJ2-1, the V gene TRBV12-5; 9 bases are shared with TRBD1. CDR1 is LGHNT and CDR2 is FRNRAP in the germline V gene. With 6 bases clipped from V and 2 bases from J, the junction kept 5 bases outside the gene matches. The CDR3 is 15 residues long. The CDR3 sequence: CASGEGQGPYNEQFF. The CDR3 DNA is TGTGCTAGTGGCGAGGGACAGGGTCCCTACAATGAGCAGTTCTTC.

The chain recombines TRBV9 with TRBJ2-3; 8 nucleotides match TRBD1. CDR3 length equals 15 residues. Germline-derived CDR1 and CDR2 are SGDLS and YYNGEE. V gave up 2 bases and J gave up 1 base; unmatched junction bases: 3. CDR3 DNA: TGTGCCAGCAGCGTTCAGGGGGCGGGCACAGATACGCAGTATTTT. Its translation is CASSVQGAGTDTQYF.

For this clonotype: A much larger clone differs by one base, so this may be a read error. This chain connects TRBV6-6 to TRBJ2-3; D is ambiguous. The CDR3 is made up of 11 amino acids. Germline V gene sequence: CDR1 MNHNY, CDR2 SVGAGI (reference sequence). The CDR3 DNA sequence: TGTGCCAGCAGTTACACAGATATGCAGTATTTT. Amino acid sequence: CASSYTDMQYF.

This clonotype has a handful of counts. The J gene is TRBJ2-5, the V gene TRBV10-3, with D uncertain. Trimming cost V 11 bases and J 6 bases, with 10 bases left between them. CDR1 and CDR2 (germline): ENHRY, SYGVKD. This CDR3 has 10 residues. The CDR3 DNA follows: TGTGCCCCCCATAAGAAGACCCAGTACTTC. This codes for CAPHKKTQYF.

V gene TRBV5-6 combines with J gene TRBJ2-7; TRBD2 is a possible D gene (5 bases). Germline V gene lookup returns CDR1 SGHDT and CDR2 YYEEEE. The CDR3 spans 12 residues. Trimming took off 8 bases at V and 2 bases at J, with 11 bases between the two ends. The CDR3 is CASSEDAYEQYF. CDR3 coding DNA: TGTGCCAGTTCGGAGGACGCCTACGAGCAGTACTTC.

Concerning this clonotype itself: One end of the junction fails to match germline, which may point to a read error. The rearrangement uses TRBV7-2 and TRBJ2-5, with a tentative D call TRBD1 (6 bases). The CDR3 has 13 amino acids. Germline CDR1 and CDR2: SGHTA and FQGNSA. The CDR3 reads CASSNRAQETQYF. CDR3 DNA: TGTGCCAGCAGCAACAGGGCCCAAGAGACTCAGTACTTC.

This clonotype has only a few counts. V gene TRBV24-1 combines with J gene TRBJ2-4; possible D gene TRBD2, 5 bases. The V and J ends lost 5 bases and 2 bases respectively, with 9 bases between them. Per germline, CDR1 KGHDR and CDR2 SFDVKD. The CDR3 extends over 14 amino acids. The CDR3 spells CATSGGGPKNIQYF. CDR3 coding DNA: TGTGCCACCAGTGGCGGAGGCCCCAAAAACATTCAGTACTTC.

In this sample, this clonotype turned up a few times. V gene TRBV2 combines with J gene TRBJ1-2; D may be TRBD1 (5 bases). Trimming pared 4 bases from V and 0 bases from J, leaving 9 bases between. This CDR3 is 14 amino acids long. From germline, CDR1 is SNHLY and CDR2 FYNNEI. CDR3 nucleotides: TGTGCCAGCAGTGTTCAGGGAACTAACTATGGCTACACCTTC. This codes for CASSVQGTNYGYTF.

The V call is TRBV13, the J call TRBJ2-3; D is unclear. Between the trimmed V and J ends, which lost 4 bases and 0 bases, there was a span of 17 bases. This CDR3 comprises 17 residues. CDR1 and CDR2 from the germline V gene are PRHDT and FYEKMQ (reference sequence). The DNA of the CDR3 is TGTGCCAGCAGCTCCCCGGAACGTGTCGGTAGCACAGATACGCAGTATTTT. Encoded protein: CASSSPERVGSTDTQYF.

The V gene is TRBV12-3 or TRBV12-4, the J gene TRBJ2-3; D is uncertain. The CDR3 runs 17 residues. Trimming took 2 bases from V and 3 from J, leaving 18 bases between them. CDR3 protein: CASSLNVNSQGTDTQYF. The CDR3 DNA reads TGTGCCAGCAGTTTAAATGTGAATTCGCAAGGTACAGATACGCAGTATTTT.

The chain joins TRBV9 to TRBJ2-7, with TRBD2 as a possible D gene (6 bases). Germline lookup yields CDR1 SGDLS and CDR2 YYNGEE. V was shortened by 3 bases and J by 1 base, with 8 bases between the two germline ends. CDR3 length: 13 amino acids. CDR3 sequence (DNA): TGTGCCAGCAGCGGCGGGACTTCCTACGAGCAGTACTTC. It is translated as CASSGGTSYEQYF.

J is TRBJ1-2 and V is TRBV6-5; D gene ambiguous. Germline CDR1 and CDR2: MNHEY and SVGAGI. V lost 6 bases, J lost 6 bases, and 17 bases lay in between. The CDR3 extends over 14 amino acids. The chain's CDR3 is CASSPPLLGNGYTF. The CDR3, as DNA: TGTGCCAGCAGCCCCCCTTTGTTAGGGAATGGCTACACCTTC.

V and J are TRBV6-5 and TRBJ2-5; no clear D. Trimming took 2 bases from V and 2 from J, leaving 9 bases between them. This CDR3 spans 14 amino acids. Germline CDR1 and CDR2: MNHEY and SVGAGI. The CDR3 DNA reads TGTGCCAGCAGTTACGGGCGGAAGCAAGAGACCCAGTACTTC. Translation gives CASSYGRKQETQYF.

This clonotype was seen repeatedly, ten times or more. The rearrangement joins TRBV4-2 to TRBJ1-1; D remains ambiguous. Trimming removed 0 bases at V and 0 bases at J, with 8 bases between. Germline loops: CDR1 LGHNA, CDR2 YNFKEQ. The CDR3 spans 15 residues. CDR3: CASSQEVALNTEAFF. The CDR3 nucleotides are TGTGCCAGCAGCCAAGAGGTAGCCCTGAACACTGAAGCTTTCTTT.

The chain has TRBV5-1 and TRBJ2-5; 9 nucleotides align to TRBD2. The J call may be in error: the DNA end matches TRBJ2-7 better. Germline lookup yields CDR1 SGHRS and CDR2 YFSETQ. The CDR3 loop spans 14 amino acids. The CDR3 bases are TGCGCCAGCAGCGAATTAGCGGGAGACTACGAGCAGTACTTC. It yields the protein CASSELAGDYEQYF.

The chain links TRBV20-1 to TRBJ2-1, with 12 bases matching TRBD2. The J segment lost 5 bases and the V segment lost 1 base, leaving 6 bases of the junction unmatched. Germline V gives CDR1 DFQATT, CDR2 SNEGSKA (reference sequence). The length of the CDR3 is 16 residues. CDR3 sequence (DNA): TGCAGTGCTAGAGGTCCCGGACTAGCGGGAAACAATGAGCAGTTCTTC. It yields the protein CSARGPGLAGNNEQFF.

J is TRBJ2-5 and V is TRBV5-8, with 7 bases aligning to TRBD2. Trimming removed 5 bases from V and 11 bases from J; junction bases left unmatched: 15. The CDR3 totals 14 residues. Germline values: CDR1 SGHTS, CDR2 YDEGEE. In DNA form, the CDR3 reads TGTGCCAGCAGAGCACCGGGACTACCTACCCAGCAGTACTTC. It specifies CASRAPGLPTQQYF.

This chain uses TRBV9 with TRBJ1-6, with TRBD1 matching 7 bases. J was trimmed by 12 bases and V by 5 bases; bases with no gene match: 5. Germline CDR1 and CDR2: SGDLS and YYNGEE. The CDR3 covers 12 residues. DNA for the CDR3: TGTGCCAGCAGGGACCGACAGGGACCCCTCCACTTT. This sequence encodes CASRDRQGPLHF. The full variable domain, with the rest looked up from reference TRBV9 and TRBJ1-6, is DSGVTQTPKHLITATGQRVTLRCSPRSGDLSVYWYQQSLDQGLQFLIQYYNGEERAKGNILERFSAQQFPDLHSELNLSSLELGDSALYFCASRDRQGPLHFGNGTRLTVT.

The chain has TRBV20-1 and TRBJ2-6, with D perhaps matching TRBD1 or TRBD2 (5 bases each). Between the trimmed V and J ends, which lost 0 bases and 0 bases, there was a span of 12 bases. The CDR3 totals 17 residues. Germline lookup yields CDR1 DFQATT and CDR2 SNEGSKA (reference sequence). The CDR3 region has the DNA TGCAGTGCTAGAGATTACGGGGCTAGCTCTGGGGCCAACGTCCTGACTTTC. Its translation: CSARDYGASSGANVLTF.

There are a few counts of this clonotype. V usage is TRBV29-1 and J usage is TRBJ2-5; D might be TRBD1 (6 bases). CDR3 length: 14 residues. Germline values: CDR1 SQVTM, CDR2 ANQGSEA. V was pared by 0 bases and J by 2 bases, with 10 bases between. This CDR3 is CSVEEQGSQETQYF. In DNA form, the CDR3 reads TGCAGCGTTGAAGAACAGGGAAGTCAAGAGACCCAGTACTTC.

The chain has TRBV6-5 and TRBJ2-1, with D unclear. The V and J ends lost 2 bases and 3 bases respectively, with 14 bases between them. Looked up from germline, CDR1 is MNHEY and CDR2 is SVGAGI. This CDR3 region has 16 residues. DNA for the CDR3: TGTGCCAGCAGTTACGAGGAAAAGGCCTTCTACAATGAGCAGTTCTTC. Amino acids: CASSYEEKAFYNEQFF.

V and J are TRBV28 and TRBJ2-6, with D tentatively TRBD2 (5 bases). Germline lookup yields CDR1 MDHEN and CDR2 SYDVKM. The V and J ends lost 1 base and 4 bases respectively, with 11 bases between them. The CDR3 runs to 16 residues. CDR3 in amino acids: CASSLFRGTGANVLTF. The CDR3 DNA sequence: TGTGCCAGCAGTTTATTTCGGGGAACAGGGGCCAACGTCCTGACTTTC.

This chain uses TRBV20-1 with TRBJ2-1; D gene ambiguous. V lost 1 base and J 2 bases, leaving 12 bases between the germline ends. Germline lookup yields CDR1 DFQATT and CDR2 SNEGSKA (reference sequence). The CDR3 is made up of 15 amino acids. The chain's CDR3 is CSARVENFPYNEQFF. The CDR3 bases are TGCAGTGCTAGAGTTGAAAACTTCCCCTACAATGAGCAGTTCTTC.

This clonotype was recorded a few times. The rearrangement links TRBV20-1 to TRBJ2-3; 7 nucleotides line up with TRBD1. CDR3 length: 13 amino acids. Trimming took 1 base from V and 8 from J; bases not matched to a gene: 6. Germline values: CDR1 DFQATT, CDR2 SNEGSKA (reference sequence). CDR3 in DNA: TGCAGTGCTAGAGTTCAGACAGGGAGTACGCAGTATTTT. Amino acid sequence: CSARVQTGSTQYF.